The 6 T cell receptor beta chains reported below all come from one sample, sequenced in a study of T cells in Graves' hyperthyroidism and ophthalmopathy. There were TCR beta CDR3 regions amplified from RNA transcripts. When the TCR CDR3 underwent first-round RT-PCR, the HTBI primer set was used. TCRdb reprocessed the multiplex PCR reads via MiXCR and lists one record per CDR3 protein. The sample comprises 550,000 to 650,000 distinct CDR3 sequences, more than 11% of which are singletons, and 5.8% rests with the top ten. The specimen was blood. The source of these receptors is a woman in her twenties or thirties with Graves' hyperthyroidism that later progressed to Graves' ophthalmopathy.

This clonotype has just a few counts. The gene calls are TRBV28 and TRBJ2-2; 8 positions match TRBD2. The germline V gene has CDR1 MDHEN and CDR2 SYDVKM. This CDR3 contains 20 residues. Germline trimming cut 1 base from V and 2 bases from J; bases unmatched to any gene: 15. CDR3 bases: TGTGCCAGCAGTTTATCGGGAGGGTATACAATCAAATTAAACACCGGGGAGCTGTTTTTT. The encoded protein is CASSLSGGYTIKLNTGELFF.

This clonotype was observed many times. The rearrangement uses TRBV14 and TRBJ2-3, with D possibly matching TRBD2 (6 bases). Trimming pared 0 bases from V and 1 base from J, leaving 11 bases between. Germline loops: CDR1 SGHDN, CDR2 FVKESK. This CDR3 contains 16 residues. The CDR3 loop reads CASSQDWEVGTDTQYF. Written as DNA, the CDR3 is TGTGCCAGCAGCCAAGATTGGGAGGTGGGCACAGATACGCAGTATTTT.

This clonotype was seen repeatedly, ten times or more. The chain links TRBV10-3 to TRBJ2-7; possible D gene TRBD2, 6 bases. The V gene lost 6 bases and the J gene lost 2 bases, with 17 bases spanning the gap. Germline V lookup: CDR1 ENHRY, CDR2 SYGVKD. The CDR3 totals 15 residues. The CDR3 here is CAISEGDSQTYEQYF. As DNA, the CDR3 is TGTGCCATCAGCGAAGGGGACTCCCAGACCTACGAGCAGTACTTC.

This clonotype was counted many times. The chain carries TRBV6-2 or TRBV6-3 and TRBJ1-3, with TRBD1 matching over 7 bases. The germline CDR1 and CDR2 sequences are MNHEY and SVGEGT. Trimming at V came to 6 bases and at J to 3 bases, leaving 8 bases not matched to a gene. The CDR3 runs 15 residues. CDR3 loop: CASSPGQVIGNTIYF. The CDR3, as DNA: TGTGCCAGCAGCCCCGGACAGGTGATTGGAAACACCATATATTTT.

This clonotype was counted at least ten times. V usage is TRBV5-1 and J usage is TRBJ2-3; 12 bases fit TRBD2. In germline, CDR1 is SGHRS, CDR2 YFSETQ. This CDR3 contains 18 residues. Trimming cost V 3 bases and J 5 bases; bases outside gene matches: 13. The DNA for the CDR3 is TGCGCCAGCAGCTCGGGACTAGCGGGCGCCATGGGGAGAGATACGCAGTATTTT. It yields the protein CASSSGLAGAMGRDTQYF.

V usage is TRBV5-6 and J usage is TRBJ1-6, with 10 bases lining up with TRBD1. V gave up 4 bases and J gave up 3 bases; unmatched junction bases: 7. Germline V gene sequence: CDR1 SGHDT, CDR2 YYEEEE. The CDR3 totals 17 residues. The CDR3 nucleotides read TGTGCCAGCAGCCCGAGGTGGGACAGGGGCTATAATTCACCCCTCCACTTT. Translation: CASSPRWDRGYNSPLHF.